This TCR beta chain was recovered during a study of human T cells and chemical hapten exposure. As for the study in general: The variation in per-sample TCR yields arose mainly from small differences in pooled library volumes.

This clonotype was recorded a few times. V was clipped by 1 base and J by 1 base, with 11 bases between them. This CDR3 comprises 15 residues. Germline V CDR1 and CDR2: SGHDT, YYEEEE. Stated time point: pre-sensitization, week 0. Treatment reported: therapeutic diphenylcyclopropenone sensitization with weekly scalp DPC. Whole blood, unfractionated, served as the material for total RNA extraction. Attachment of unique molecular identifiers to individual cDNA molecules was performed in the library. One entry per CDR3 protein, called by TCRdb with MiXCR from the RACE reads. The sample has around 380,000 distinct CDR3 sequences, around 5% seen once.

The sequence was collected from a woman aged 18-29 years with alopecia areata. Some clones in this sample may be carry-over from other donors' samples. The V gene is TRBV5-6, the J gene TRBJ1-1, with D possibly matching TRBD1 (5 bases). This sample comprised whole blood, obtained in connection with sensitization to the hapten diphenylcyclopropenone (DPC). CDR3 residues: CASSLYGRANTEAFF. CDR3 nucleotides: TGTGCCAGCAGCTTGTACGGCAGGGCGAACACTGAAGCTTTCTTT.